This passage covers 28 T cell receptor beta chains from one sample sequenced in a study of T-cell reconstitution after alpha-beta-depleted transplantation in children. It was with unique molecular identifiers that the TCRbeta library was prepared. TCRdb fed the PCR reads into MiXCR, producing one record per CDR3 protein. The sample has 200,000 to 300,000 distinct CDR3 sequences; about 24% are singletons. This specimen was PBMCs, mostly from graft donor cells, taken 360 days after TCRalphabeta/CD19-depleted stem cell transplant. Receptor source: a female patient between 2 and 10 years old who had a stem cell transplant for congenital amegakaryocytic thrombocytopenia, so the T cells may come from the graft donor.

This clonotype was detected only a few times. V and J are TRBV7-9 and TRBJ1-2, with TRBD1 as a possible D gene (6 bases). Trimming cost V 1 base and J 4 bases, with 10 bases left between them. The CDR3 runs 14 residues. CDR1 is SEHNR and CDR2 is FQNEAQ in the germline V gene (reference sequence). In DNA, the CDR3 is TGTGCCAGCAGCTTAGAGGGACACCTCTATGGCTACACCTTC. This sequence encodes CASSLEGHLYGYTF.

V usage is TRBV11-2 and J usage is TRBJ1-5; 8 bases are a match to TRBD1. Germline values: CDR1 SGHAT, CDR2 FQNNGV. The CDR3 is 14 residues long. Losses at the gene ends were 5 bases for V and 7 bases for J; bases not matched to a gene: 7. The CDR3 DNA is TGTGCCAGCAGCACGGACAGGGTGGGCCAGCCCCAGCATTTT. As protein: CASSTDRVGQPQHF.

CDR3 coding DNA: TGTGCCAGCAGCTTACTGTGGGGGAACAATGAGCAGTTCTTC. Its protein product is CASSLLWGNNEQFF. The rearrangement joins TRBV7-9 to TRBJ2-1; D could derive from TRBD1 or TRBD2 (5 bases each). The length of the CDR3 is 14 residues. The germline V gene has CDR1 SEHNR and CDR2 FQNEAQ (reference sequence). V lost 2 bases, J lost 5 bases, and 10 bases lay in between.

This clonotype was counted a few times. The chain links TRBV7-6 to TRBJ2-7; 10 bases map to TRBD1. The CDR3 is made up of 15 amino acids. CDR1 is SGHVS and CDR2 is FNYEAQ in the germline V gene. The ends lost 2 bases at V and 5 bases at J; junction bases unmatched: 6. The DNA for the CDR3 is TGTGCCAGCAGCTTACCTGGGACAGGGGTAAACGAGCAGTACTTC. It yields the protein CASSLPGTGVNEQYF.

The gene calls are TRBV20-1 and TRBJ1-2, with 8 bases aligning to TRBD1. This CDR3 spans 11 amino acids. Unmatched junction bases numbered 1, after V lost 6 bases and J lost 4 bases. Germline V gene data show CDR1 as DFQATT and CDR2 as SNEGSKA (reference sequence). The CDR3, as DNA: TGCAGTGCAACAGGGGGCTATGGCTACACCTTC. It codes for CSATGGYGYTF.

This clonotype showed up just a few times. V and J are TRBV5-1 and TRBJ2-1; a possible D gene is TRBD1 (6 bases). In germline, CDR1 is SGHRS, CDR2 YFSETQ. Trimming removed 3 bases from V and 6 bases from J, with 13 bases in between. There are 14 residues in the CDR3. As DNA, the CDR3 is TGCGCCAGCAGCTCGCAGGGGTTGGGCAATGAGCAGTTCTTC. Its translation: CASSSQGLGNEQFF.

The rearrangement uses TRBV3-1 and TRBJ1-4; D is unresolved. V was shortened by 3 bases and J by 7 bases, with 9 bases between the two germline ends. Germline V gene lookup returns CDR1 LGHDT and CDR2 YNNKEL (reference sequence). The CDR3 sequence is 13 residues long. The CDR3 nucleotides read TGTGCCAGCAGCCAGGGATGGCGTGAAAAACTGTTTTTT. Amino acids: CASSQGWREKLFF.

This chain joins TRBV19 and TRBJ2-7; unclear D gene. CDR1 is LNHDA and CDR2 is SQIVND in the germline V gene (reference sequence). This CDR3 contains 14 residues. The germline V and J ends were trimmed by 3 bases and 7 bases, with 16 bases remaining between them. This chain's CDR3 is CASSIGPSPFEQYF. CDR3 nucleotides: TGTGCCAGTAGTATCGGACCATCCCCGTTTGAGCAGTACTTC.

This clonotype turned up a few times. The chain has TRBV12-3 or TRBV12-4 and TRBJ2-2, with 10 bases aligning to TRBD2. This CDR3 is 16 amino acids long. Losses at the gene ends were 3 bases for V and 2 bases for J; bases not matched to a gene: 3. The DNA of the CDR3 is TGTGCCAGCAGTTTCTCTAGCGGGAGTAACACCGGGGAGCTGTTTTTT. Translated, it gives CASSFSSGSNTGELFF.

This clonotype occurred many times. The rearrangement links TRBV3-1 to TRBJ2-2, with D possibly being TRBD1 (6 bases). Per germline, CDR1 LGHDT and CDR2 YNNKEL (reference sequence). This CDR3 region has 15 residues. V was clipped by 5 bases and J by 6 bases, with 16 bases between them. The chain's CDR3 is CASSRGGPSSGELFF. CDR3 nucleotides: TGTGCCAGCAGCAGAGGGGGACCCTCGTCCGGGGAGCTGTTTTTT.

This chain joins TRBV30 and TRBJ1-2; D perhaps matches TRBD1 (6 bases). The CDR3 covers 13 residues. Germline lookup yields CDR1 GTSNPN and CDR2 SVGIG (reference sequence). V lost 2 bases to trimming and J lost 2 bases, with 9 bases between them. Here the CDR3 reads CAWSPGQNYGYTF. In nucleotides, the CDR3 is TGTGCCTGGAGTCCCGGACAGAACTATGGCTACACCTTC.

This clonotype turned up a few times. V gene TRBV6-5 combines with J gene TRBJ1-2; D uncertain. There are 16 residues in the CDR3. Trimming left V 0 bases short and J 6 bases short, with 17 bases between. Germline V gene data show CDR1 as MNHEY and CDR2 as SVGAGI. CDR3 residues: CASSYSRVVLRDGYTF. The CDR3 DNA follows: TGTGCCAGCAGTTACTCGAGGGTAGTTCTGAGGGATGGCTACACCTTC.

The rearrangement joins TRBV15 to TRBJ1-5; no reliable D call. The ends were cut back, 0 bases at V and 6 bases at J, with 12 bases in the middle. Per the germline V gene, CDR1 is LNHNV and CDR2 is YYDKDF (reference sequence). CDR3 length: 15 amino acids. Written as DNA, the CDR3 is TGTGCCACCAGCAGAGAGGTGGGTCTCGGTCAGCCCCAGCATTTT. Protein sequence: CATSREVGLGQPQHF. Full variable domain (outside the CDR3, taken from reference TRBV15 and TRBJ1-5): DAMVIQNPRYQVTQFGKPVTLSCSQTLNHNVMYWYQQKSSQAPKLLFHYYDKDFNNEADTPDNFQSRRPNTSFCFLDIRSPGLGDTAMYLCATSREVGLGQPQHFGDGTRLSIL.

The chain combines TRBV6-1 with TRBJ1-1; perhaps TRBD1 as D (5 bases). Trimming removed 6 bases from V and 0 bases from J, with 14 bases in between. Germline CDR1 reads MNHNS; CDR2 reads SASEGT. This CDR3 spans 15 amino acids. The CDR3 DNA follows: TGTGCCAGCAGACCACCCCAGGGCCTGAACACTGAAGCTTTCTTT. Its protein is CASRPPQGLNTEAFF.

This clonotype was found a few times. The rearrangement links TRBV4-1 to TRBJ2-7; 8 nucleotides line up with TRBD1. CDR1 is MGHRA and CDR2 is YSYEKL in the germline V gene. Trimming at V came to 8 bases and at J to 3 bases, leaving 6 bases not matched to a gene. The CDR3 loop spans 13 amino acids. The CDR3 region is CASVRTGGYEQYF. As DNA, the CDR3 is TGCGCCAGCGTCCGTACAGGGGGCTACGAGCAGTACTTC.

This chain links TRBV11-2 with TRBJ2-2, with D possibly being TRBD1 (5 bases). The CDR3 runs to 14 residues. Germline V CDR1 and CDR2: SGHAT, FQNNGV. Trimming stripped 5 bases from V and 1 base from J, with 8 bases between. This CDR3 is CASSATGNTGELFF. CDR3 DNA: TGTGCCAGCAGCGCCACAGGGAACACCGGGGAGCTGTTTTTT.

This chain joins TRBV2 and TRBJ2-1, with D possibly being TRBD2 (5 bases). The V and J ends lost 4 bases and 15 bases respectively, with 13 bases between them. Germline CDR1 reads SNHLY; CDR2 reads FYNNEI. The length of the CDR3 is 11 residues. The CDR3 DNA follows: TGTGCCAGCAGTGGGTCTGGGAGTTCGTTCTTC. As protein: CASSGSGSSFF.

This clonotype was observed a few times. The chain has TRBV25-1 and TRBJ2-2; D is possibly TRBD2 (5 bases). The length of the CDR3 is 15 residues. The germline CDR1 and CDR2 sequences are MGHDK and SYGVNS. V was pared by 5 bases and J by 7 bases, with 17 bases between. DNA for the CDR3: TGTGCCAGCAGTTTCCCCCCGGGGAAGGGCGGGGAGCTGTTTTTT. It is translated as CASSFPPGKGGELFF. The variable domain in full, completed from reference TRBV25-1 and TRBJ2-2, reads EADIYQTPRYLVIGTGKKITLECSQTMGHDKMYWYQQDPGMELHLIHYSYGVNSTEKGDLSSESTVSRIRTEHFPLTLESARPSHTSQYLCASSFPPGKGGELFFGEGSRLTVL.

The rearrangement links TRBV7-9 to TRBJ2-3; 7 bases align to TRBD1. Trimming took 5 bases from V and 2 from J; bases not matched to a gene: 4. This CDR3 has 14 amino acids. Germline lookup yields CDR1 SEHNR and CDR2 FQNEAQ (reference sequence). The CDR3 protein is CASSQTGHTDTQYF. CDR3 in DNA: TGTGCCAGCAGCCAGACAGGGCACACAGATACGCAGTATTTT.

This clonotype was seen only a few times. V is TRBV20-1 and J is TRBJ2-1; no definite D call. Trimming stripped 2 bases from V and 7 bases from J, with 6 bases between. The length of the CDR3 is 11 residues. Germline-derived CDR1 and CDR2 are DFQATT and SNEGSKA (reference sequence). The CDR3 DNA reads as TGCAGTGCTAGACCCGAGAATGAGCAGTTCTTC. It translates to CSARPENEQFF.

The chain employs TRBV5-6 and TRBJ2-7; no reliable D call. CDR1 and CDR2 (germline): SGHDT, YYEEEE. Trimming removed 5 bases at V and 2 bases at J, with 20 bases between. The CDR3 is made up of 16 amino acids. The CDR3, as DNA: TGTGCCAGCAGTCTAGACGTTATTGGGTCGGCCTACGAGCAGTACTTC. Amino acids: CASSLDVIGSAYEQYF.

The V call is TRBV10-1, the J call TRBJ2-3; TRBD2 agrees at 10 bases. Germline lookup yields CDR1 WNHNN and CDR2 SYGVQD (reference sequence). The CDR3 sequence is 14 residues long. V lost 6 bases and J lost 5; bases outside the gene matches: 5. The CDR3 DNA reads TGCGCCAGCAGAGCGGGGGGGCCTCGAGATACGCAGTATTTT. This gives the protein CASRAGGPRDTQYF.

This clonotype was found a few times. The V and J genes are TRBV20-1 and TRBJ2-3; 13 nucleotides align to TRBD2. The trim removed 6 bases at V and 4 bases at J, leaving 7 bases unmatched. The CDR3 covers 15 residues. Germline CDR1 DFQATT, CDR2 SNEGSKA (reference sequence). The CDR3: CSAGTSGTMPDTQYF. The CDR3 DNA reads TGCAGTGCAGGGACTAGCGGGACGATGCCAGATACGCAGTATTTT.

This clonotype was detected many times. This chain uses TRBV12-3 or TRBV12-4 with TRBJ1-1, with D possibly being TRBD1 (6 bases). CDR3 length: 12 residues. Trimming took off 3 bases at V and 10 bases at J, with 12 bases between the two ends. The CDR3 reads CASSFYREAAFF. DNA for the CDR3: TGTGCCAGCAGTTTTTACAGGGAAGCAGCTTTCTTT.

The chain recombines TRBV20-1 with TRBJ2-4, with no clear D. The CDR3 spans 13 residues. Germline V gives CDR1 DFQATT, CDR2 SNEGSKA (reference sequence). In DNA, the CDR3 is TGCAGCCATGCTAGGTGGGGTGGGAACATTCAGTACTTC. Amino acids: CSHARWGGNIQYF.

This clonotype appeared a few times. The CDR3 region is CASTLTNRVEQYF. DNA for the CDR3: TGTGCCAGCACCCTGACCAACAGGGTCGAGCAGTACTTC. The V call is TRBV28, the J call TRBJ2-7, with D tentatively TRBD1 (6 bases). With 7 bases removed from V and 6 bases from J, the gap between germline ends came to 16 bases. The CDR3 runs to 13 residues. Germline CDR1 MDHEN, CDR2 SYDVKM.

This rearrangement joins TRBV27 to TRBJ1-6; 11 bases map to TRBD1. The CDR3 spans 17 residues. CDR1 and CDR2 from the germline V gene are MNHEY and SMNVEV (reference sequence). The junction had 7 bases not matched to a gene; V was cut back by 3 bases and J by 6 bases. This chain's CDR3 is CASSFFGGTGGNSPLHF. Written as DNA, the CDR3 is TGTGCCAGCAGTTTTTTTGGCGGGACAGGGGGTAATTCACCCCTCCACTTT.

In this sample, this clonotype turned up a few times. The chain employs TRBV20-1 and TRBJ2-3; D might be TRBD2 (6 bases). The CDR3 has 13 amino acids. The germline gives CDR1 DFQATT, CDR2 SNEGSKA (reference sequence). The ends were cut back, 4 bases at V and 4 bases at J, with 12 bases in the middle. CDR3 coding DNA: TGCAGTGCTACGAGCGGGTGGGCAGATACGCAGTATTTT. As protein: CSATSGWADTQYF.